Listed here is a single T cell receptor beta chain. Its antigen is undetermined. This record comes from a study of OX40 agonist ivuxolimab in advanced cancers. Looking at the study overall: Patients' therapy was ivuxolimab, an antibody that acts as an agonist of OX40 (CD134). Overall study findings and caveats: Expanded clones belonging to CD8+ T cells outnumbered, on average, those of CD4+.

Germline V lookup: CDR1 SGHRS, CDR2 YFSETQ. The CDR3 totals 13 residues. With V trimmed by 1 base and J by 5 bases, 3 bases remained unmatched. Libraries were prepared by immunoSEQ multiplex PCR; TCRdb keeps only in-frame clonotypes and omits some of them. Altogether fewer than 95,000 clones are present, over 75% being singletons, with the ten largest covering about 0.6%. Individuals having autoimmune disease history or systemic immunosuppression were not enrolled. The rearrangement joins TRBV5-1 to TRBJ2-7, with 7 bases fitting TRBD1. The TCR sequence derives from an adult with an advanced solid tumor such as melanoma, head and neck, liver or kidney cancer. The sequencing here drew on CD4+ or CD8+ T cells sorted from blood, taken in a trial of the OX40 agonist ivuxolimab. The CDR3 region is CASSLTGVNEQYF. Here the CDR3 DNA reads TGCGCCAGCAGCTTGACAGGGGTGAACGAGCAGTACTTC.